What follows are 2 T cell receptor beta chains derived from one specimen sequenced in a study of blood T cells in healthy people across ages. A second PCR of roughly 7 to 11 cycles used a sample-barcoded 5' primer and a J-beta primer mix. A single record per CDR3 protein comes from TCRdb applying MiXCR to the 5' RACE reads. This sample has around 1,600,000 distinct CDR3 sequences; 40% to 45% occur once, and the top ten carry approximately 4.1%. The sequenced sample was blood. These receptors originate from a young woman in good health.

The chain combines TRBV20-1 with TRBJ1-2; 8 nucleotides match TRBD1. Germline V gene data show CDR1 as DFQATT and CDR2 as SNEGSKA (reference sequence). J lost 0 bases, V lost 3 bases, and 6 bases had no gene match. The CDR3 is made up of 15 amino acids. CDR3: CSASHRGLANYGYTF. The DNA for the CDR3 is TGCAGTGCTAGTCACAGGGGGTTAGCTAACTATGGCTACACCTTC.

The rearrangement joins TRBV7-2 to TRBJ2-4; D assignment may be TRBD1 or TRBD2 (5 bases each). V lost 2 bases, J lost 13 bases, and 12 bases lay in between. Germline loops: CDR1 SGHTA, CDR2 FQGNSA. The CDR3 spans 12 residues. CDR3 sequence reads: CASSLTRGPQYF. DNA for the CDR3: TGTGCCAGCAGCTTAACCCGGGGACCCCAGTACTTC. The whole variable domain, remainder taken from reference TRBV7-2 and TRBJ2-4, is GAGVSQSPSNKVTEKGKDVELRCDPISGHTALYWYRQSLGQGLEFLIYFQGNSAPDKSGLPSDRFSAERTGGSVSTLTIQRTQQEDSAVYLCASSLTRGPQYFGAGTRLSVL.